This entry features one TCR beta chain sequence. The data belong to a study of control samples from healthy donors and cancer patients. The assay was immunoSEQ multiplex PCR, and TCRdb's table has in-frame clones only and misses some. The sample includes some 120,000 clones, 90% to 95% seen only once; the top ten take 7.8%. Deletions cut 2 bases from V and 5 bases from J, with 9 bases between. Germline CDR1 is SGHDT and CDR2 is YYEEEE. CDR3 length: 13 residues. This chain joins TRBV5-6 and TRBJ2-3; no definite D call. The receptor was derived from a young woman in good health. The sequenced material came from blood. The CDR3 sequence: CASSFRGGDTQYF. The CDR3, as DNA: TGTGCCAGCAGCTTCCGTGGCGGAGATACGCAGTATTTT.